This T cell receptor beta chain was found in a study of T cells in Graves' hyperthyroidism and ophthalmopathy. Study outcomes and limitations: Expanded thyroid clonotypes (above 0.001) were mostly also found in blood.

Amplified regions were TCR beta CDR3 sequences from RNA transcripts. HTBI primers drove first-round RT-PCR of the TCR CDR3. TCRdb reprocessed the multiplex PCR reads via MiXCR and lists one record per CDR3 protein. The sample lists fewer than 750,000 distinct CDR3 sequences; 40% to 55% were seen once. This clonotype was recorded many times. Antigen specificity is unknown. Trimming shortened V by 0 bases and J by 7 bases, and 18 bases separated the two germline ends. The CDR3 sequence is 16 residues long. Germline V CDR1 and CDR2: MGHRA, YSYEKL. This rearrangement joins TRBV4-1 to TRBJ1-1; no firm D call. This TCR was sampled from a woman in her late teens or twenties with Graves' hyperthyroidism. The sequencing input was peripheral blood or thyroid tissue (not recorded which). The chain's CDR3 is CASSQESRARMSEAFF. DNA of the CDR3: TGCGCCAGCAGCCAAGAGTCCCGGGCTCGGATGAGTGAAGCTTTCTTT.